Listed below are T cell receptor beta chains from one sample, sequenced in a study of tissue T cells after allogeneic stem cell transplantation. The protocol was immunoSEQ multiplex PCR, while the TCRdb copy is restricted to in-frame clones and leaves out a portion. This table has roughly 4,000 clones, around 65% appearing once. The sequences come from left colon tissue, collected at autopsy. Source of these receptors: a male donor older than 55 with lung cancer. The CDR3 runs from the conserved cysteine through the conserved F or W. The order of the fields is V gene, J gene, CDR3 protein.

v_gene: TRBV5-1
j_gene: TRBJ2-7
CDR3aa: CASSLSGTYEQYF

v_gene: TRBV6-2/TRBV6-3
j_gene: TRBJ2-6
CDR3aa: CASSYGQGTAGANVLTF

v_gene: TRBV6-6
j_gene: TRBJ2-2
CDR3aa: CASSYDGGASGELFF

v_gene: TRBV28
j_gene: TRBJ2-3
CDR3aa: CASSLYAQGQGVTDTQYF

v_gene: TRBV7-9
j_gene: TRBJ1-1
CDR3aa: CASSLASGAPEAFF

v_gene: TRBV7-2
j_gene: TRBJ1-1
CDR3aa: CASIGQGNTEAFF

v_gene: TRBV29-1
j_gene: TRBJ1-5
CDR3aa: CSVGAENQPQHF

v_gene: TRBV27
j_gene: TRBJ2-1
CDR3aa: CASKQPSGGHRNEQFF

v_gene: TRBV11-2
j_gene: TRBJ2-3
CDR3aa: CASSLSTDTQYF

v_gene: TRBV27
j_gene: TRBJ2-7
CDR3aa: CASREQGLSSEQYF

v_gene: TRBV7-3
j_gene: TRBJ2-5
CDR3aa: CASSPTFRESQETQYF

v_gene: TRBV9
j_gene: TRBJ1-1
CDR3aa: CASSVAAGGTEAFF

v_gene: TRBV5-1
j_gene: TRBJ1-4
CDR3aa: CASSMPSRELFF

v_gene: TRBV19
j_gene: TRBJ1-1
CDR3aa: CASTTRLRGANTEAFF